Only one count was recorded for the clone carrying this TCR beta chain. The sample comes from a study of blood T cell repertoires in COVID-19. The table came from immunoSEQ multiplex PCR; TCRdb's copy has only in-frame clones and leaves some out. Of 180,000 or so clones in the sample, 80% to 90% are singletons; the top ten hold 3% to 4%. V gave up 1 base and J gave up 6 bases; unmatched junction bases: 5. The V gene's germline CDR1 is SGHVS and CDR2 FNYEAQ. The CDR3 covers 15 residues. The source of this sequence is a man aged 18 to 30 with active or convalescent COVID-19. Sequenced sample: peripheral blood. The V call is TRBV7-6, the J call TRBJ2-1; 8 bases align to TRBD1. This chain's CDR3 is CASSLDRGWGNEQFF. The CDR3 bases are TGTGCCAGCAGCTTAGACAGGGGGTGGGGCAATGAGCAGTTCTTC.